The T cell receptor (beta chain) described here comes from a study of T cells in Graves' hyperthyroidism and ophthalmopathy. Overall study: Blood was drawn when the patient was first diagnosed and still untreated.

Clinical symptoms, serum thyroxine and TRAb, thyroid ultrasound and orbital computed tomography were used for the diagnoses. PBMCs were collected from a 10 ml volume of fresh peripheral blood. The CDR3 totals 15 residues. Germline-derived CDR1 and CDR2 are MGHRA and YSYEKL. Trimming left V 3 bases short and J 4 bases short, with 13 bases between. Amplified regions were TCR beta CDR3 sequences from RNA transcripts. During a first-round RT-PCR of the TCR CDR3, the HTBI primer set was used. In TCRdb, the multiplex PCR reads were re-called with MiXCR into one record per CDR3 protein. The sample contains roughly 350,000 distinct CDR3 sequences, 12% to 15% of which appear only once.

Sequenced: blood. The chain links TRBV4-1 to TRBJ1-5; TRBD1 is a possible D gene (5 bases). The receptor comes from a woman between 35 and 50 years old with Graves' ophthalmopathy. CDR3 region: CASSHPGTANQPQHF. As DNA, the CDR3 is TGCGCCAGCAGCCATCCCGGGACGGCGAATCAGCCCCAGCATTTT.